A selection of T cell receptor beta chains follows, all from one sample in a study of T cell responses to AZD1222 COVID-19 vaccine. Data came from immunoSEQ multiplex PCR; TCRdb stores just in-frame clones and leaves some out. The data hold around 250,000 clones, with over 90% observed a single time. The starting material was peripheral blood, obtained on day 0 of AZD1222 vaccination. Receptors were obtained from an adult in good health. Each CDR3 is given with its conserved first and last residue. The order of the fields is clone size, J gene, V gene, D gene, CDR3 protein, CDR3 DNA. A D gene is named only where the DNA matches it firmly. Some rows have no size entry. The others give once, few or many, or a class for an expanded clone.

clone size: NA; J gene: TRBJ2-1; V gene: TRBV19; D gene: NA; CDR3 protein: CASSIATVGYNEQFF; CDR3 DNA: TGTGCCAGTAGTATAGCTACAGTGGGGTACAATGAGCAGTTCTTC
clone size: NA; J gene: TRBJ1-1; V gene: TRBV6-2/TRBV6-3; D gene: NA; CDR3 protein: CASSYEVTNTEAFF; CDR3 DNA: TGTGCCAGCAGTTACGAGGTAACGAACACTGAAGCTTTCTTT
clone size: few; J gene: TRBJ1-4; V gene: TRBV4-1; D gene: NA; CDR3 protein: CASSQVGGEKLFF; CDR3 DNA: TGCGCCAGCAGCCAAGTGGGTGGGGAAAAACTGTTTTTT
clone size: NA; J gene: TRBJ1-1; V gene: TRBV19; D gene: TRBD1; CDR3 protein: CASTLPGAGGTEAFF; CDR3 DNA: TGTGCCAGTACTTTACCGGGCGCAGGGGGCACTGAAGCTTTCTTT
clone size: NA; J gene: TRBJ1-1; V gene: TRBV28; D gene: TRBD1; CDR3 protein: CASSIHTGGQTEAFF; CDR3 DNA: TGTGCCAGCAGTATACACACAGGGGGCCAGACTGAAGCTTTCTTT
clone size: NA; J gene: TRBJ2-1; V gene: TRBV28; D gene: TRBD2; CDR3 protein: CASSSGLAGGRSYNEQFF; CDR3 DNA: TGTGCCAGCAGTTCCGGACTAGCGGGGGGGCGGTCCTACAATGAGCAGTTCTTC
clone size: once; J gene: TRBJ1-2; V gene: TRBV28; D gene: NA; CDR3 protein: CASTPPWGSPNYGYTF; CDR3 DNA: TGTGCCAGCACCCCGCCTTGGGGGTCCCCCAACTATGGCTACACCTTC
clone size: NA; J gene: TRBJ2-5; V gene: TRBV25-1; D gene: NA; CDR3 protein: CASSGWTPPGETQYF; CDR3 DNA: TGTGCCAGCAGTGGATGGACACCTCCGGGGGAGACCCAGTACTTC
clone size: NA; J gene: TRBJ1-6; V gene: TRBV6-5; D gene: NA; CDR3 protein: CASKQSLSGNSPLHF; CDR3 DNA: TGTGCCAGCAAGCAGTCCCTTAGCGGTAATTCACCCCTCCACTTT
clone size: NA; J gene: TRBJ2-2; V gene: TRBV5-6; D gene: TRBD1; CDR3 protein: CASSYPPWGQGHRELFF; CDR3 DNA: TGTGCCAGCAGCTACCCACCGTGGGGACAGGGGCACCGGGAGCTGTTTTTT
clone size: NA; J gene: TRBJ1-1; V gene: TRBV24-1; D gene: NA; CDR3 protein: CATSAPTEAFF; CDR3 DNA: TGTGCCACCAGTGCCCCCACTGAAGCTTTCTTT
clone size: NA; J gene: TRBJ1-6; V gene: TRBV2; D gene: NA; CDR3 protein: CASSDRGNSPLHF; CDR3 DNA: TGTGCCAGCAGTGACAGGGGTAATTCACCCCTCCACTTT
clone size: NA; J gene: TRBJ1-3; V gene: TRBV28; D gene: NA; CDR3 protein: CASSLMGIGGSGNTIYF; CDR3 DNA: TGTGCCAGCAGTTTAATGGGGATAGGGGGGTCTGGAAACACCATATATTTT
clone size: NA; J gene: TRBJ2-7; V gene: TRBV5-1; D gene: TRBD1; CDR3 protein: CASSLGTGGPYEQYF; CDR3 DNA: TGCGCCAGCAGCTTGGGGACAGGGGGCCCCTACGAGCAGTACTTC
clone size: NA; J gene: TRBJ1-5; V gene: TRBV7-2; D gene: TRBD1; CDR3 protein: CASSPTGADQPQHF; CDR3 DNA: TGTGCCAGCAGCCCGACAGGGGCGGATCAGCCCCAGCATTTT
clone size: NA; J gene: TRBJ2-1; V gene: TRBV5-4; D gene: TRBD2; CDR3 protein: CASSWTSSYNEQFF; CDR3 DNA: TGTGCCAGCAGCTGGACTAGCTCCTACAATGAGCAGTTCTTC
clone size: NA; J gene: TRBJ2-2; V gene: TRBV6-1; D gene: NA; CDR3 protein: CASSERAGRATGELFF; CDR3 DNA: TGTGCCAGCAGTGAAAGGGCGGGACGGGCAACCGGGGAGCTGTTTTTT
clone size: NA; J gene: TRBJ2-6; V gene: TRBV27; D gene: TRBD1; CDR3 protein: CASKRGPPGANVLTF; CDR3 DNA: TGTGCCAGCAAGAGGGGGCCCCCTGGGGCCAACGTCCTGACTTTC
clone size: NA; J gene: TRBJ1-2; V gene: TRBV29-1; D gene: NA; CDR3 protein: CSVGGGYGYTF; CDR3 DNA: TGCAGCGTTGGGGGCGGCTATGGCTACACCTTC
clone size: few; J gene: TRBJ1-4; V gene: TRBV6-2/TRBV6-3; D gene: NA; CDR3 protein: CASSQVYPAQDENEKLFF; CDR3 DNA: TGTGCCAGCAGTCAAGTGTATCCGGCCCAGGACGAGAATGAAAAACTGTTTTTT
clone size: NA; J gene: TRBJ1-2; V gene: TRBV6-5; D gene: NA; CDR3 protein: CASSYSRHNYGYTF; CDR3 DNA: TGTGCCAGCAGTTATTCCCGGCATAACTATGGCTACACCTTC
clone size: NA; J gene: TRBJ2-5; V gene: TRBV3-1/TRBV3-2; D gene: NA; CDR3 protein: CASSLLERVGETQYF; CDR3 DNA: TGTGCCAGCAGCCTGCTTGAGAGGGTCGGGGAGACCCAGTACTTC
clone size: NA; J gene: TRBJ2-2; V gene: TRBV9; D gene: TRBD1; CDR3 protein: CASSPRDRGRGELFF; CDR3 DNA: TGTGCCAGCAGCCCCCGGGACAGGGGACGCGGGGAGCTGTTTTTT
clone size: NA; J gene: TRBJ2-4; V gene: TRBV7-3; D gene: NA; CDR3 protein: CASSPPKLRRATKNIQYF; CDR3 DNA: TGTGCCAGCAGTCCTCCTAAACTCCGGAGGGCAACCAAAAACATTCAGTACTTC
clone size: NA; J gene: TRBJ1-5; V gene: TRBV5-6; D gene: TRBD1; CDR3 protein: CASSYRGTNRGNQPQHF; CDR3 DNA: TGTGCCAGCAGCTACAGGGGTACCAACCGGGGCAATCAGCCCCAGCATTTT
clone size: NA; J gene: TRBJ1-3; V gene: TRBV7-9; D gene: NA; CDR3 protein: CASSPVGSSGNTIYF; CDR3 DNA: TGTGCCAGCAGCCCAGTGGGCTCCTCTGGAAACACCATATATTTT
clone size: NA; J gene: TRBJ2-2; V gene: TRBV10-2; D gene: TRBD2; CDR3 protein: CASILAGGANTGELFF; CDR3 DNA: TGCGCCAGCATACTAGCGGGGGGCGCGAACACCGGGGAGCTGTTTTTT
clone size: few; J gene: TRBJ2-7; V gene: TRBV7-9; D gene: NA; CDR3 protein: CASSSAYGYEQYF; CDR3 DNA: TGTGCCAGCAGCTCCGCCTACGGCTACGAGCAGTACTTC
clone size: NA; J gene: TRBJ2-3; V gene: TRBV28; D gene: NA; CDR3 protein: CASTSGGLTDTQYF; CDR3 DNA: TGTGCCAGCACCTCAGGGGGACTCACAGATACGCAGTATTTT
clone size: NA; J gene: TRBJ1-4; V gene: TRBV5-4; D gene: NA; CDR3 protein: CASSPSAVPNEKLFF; CDR3 DNA: TGTGCCAGCAGCCCCAGCGCAGTACCTAATGAAAAACTGTTTTTT
clone size: NA; J gene: TRBJ1-2; V gene: TRBV7-9; D gene: TRBD1; CDR3 protein: CASSRDRVGGYTF; CDR3 DNA: TGTGCCAGCAGCCGCGACAGGGTCGGGGGCTACACCTTC
clone size: NA; J gene: TRBJ1-2; V gene: TRBV5-6; D gene: TRBD1; CDR3 protein: CASSSGQAYGYTF; CDR3 DNA: TGTGCCAGCAGCTCAGGACAGGCCTATGGCTACACCTTC
clone size: NA; J gene: TRBJ2-1; V gene: TRBV9; D gene: TRBD2; CDR3 protein: CASSVGSSGREGYEQFF; CDR3 DNA: TGTGCCAGCAGCGTAGGATCTAGCGGGAGGGAGGGCTATGAGCAGTTCTTC
clone size: NA; J gene: TRBJ2-5; V gene: TRBV5-1; D gene: NA; CDR3 protein: CASNRGAVGETQYF; CDR3 DNA: TGCGCCAGCAACCGCGGAGCGGTTGGGGAGACCCAGTACTTC
clone size: NA; J gene: TRBJ1-2; V gene: TRBV28; D gene: NA; CDR3 protein: CASSSPPGSHGYTF; CDR3 DNA: TGTGCCAGCAGTTCCCCCCCGGGCTCACATGGCTACACCTTC
clone size: NA; J gene: TRBJ1-1; V gene: TRBV6-2/TRBV6-3; D gene: TRBD1; CDR3 protein: CASSIQGALTEAFF; CDR3 DNA: TGTGCCAGCAGTATCCAGGGGGCCCTTACTGAAGCTTTCTTT
clone size: NA; J gene: TRBJ2-2; V gene: TRBV2; D gene: TRBD1; CDR3 protein: CASSSGTGPGELFF; CDR3 DNA: TGTGCCAGCAGCTCCGGGACAGGGCCCGGGGAGCTGTTTTTT
clone size: NA; J gene: TRBJ1-3; V gene: TRBV27; D gene: NA; CDR3 protein: CASSRRLASGNTIYF; CDR3 DNA: TGTGCCAGCAGCCGCCGTTTAGCCTCTGGAAACACCATATATTTT
clone size: NA; J gene: TRBJ2-1; V gene: TRBV18; D gene: TRBD2; CDR3 protein: CASSPTSGTYNEQFF; CDR3 DNA: TGTGCCAGCTCACCCACTAGCGGGACTTACAATGAGCAGTTCTTC
clone size: NA; J gene: TRBJ1-4; V gene: TRBV7-2; D gene: TRBD1; CDR3 protein: CASSAMSPGQGEKLFF; CDR3 DNA: TGTGCCAGCAGCGCGATGAGTCCGGGACAGGGGGAAAAACTGTTTTTT
clone size: NA; J gene: TRBJ1-2; V gene: TRBV14; D gene: TRBD1; CDR3 protein: CASSQGGGGGYTF; CDR3 DNA: TGTGCCAGCAGCCAAGGAGGGGGCGGTGGCTACACCTTC
clone size: NA; J gene: TRBJ2-2; V gene: TRBV5-4; D gene: NA; CDR3 protein: CASSSPRGTGGELFF; CDR3 DNA: TGTGCCAGCAGCTCCCCAAGGGGGACGGGCGGGGAGCTGTTTTTT
clone size: NA; J gene: TRBJ2-3; V gene: TRBV5-4; D gene: NA; CDR3 protein: CASSLGRFGTDTQYF; CDR3 DNA: TGTGCCAGCAGCTTAGGTCGCTTTGGGACAGATACGCAGTATTTT